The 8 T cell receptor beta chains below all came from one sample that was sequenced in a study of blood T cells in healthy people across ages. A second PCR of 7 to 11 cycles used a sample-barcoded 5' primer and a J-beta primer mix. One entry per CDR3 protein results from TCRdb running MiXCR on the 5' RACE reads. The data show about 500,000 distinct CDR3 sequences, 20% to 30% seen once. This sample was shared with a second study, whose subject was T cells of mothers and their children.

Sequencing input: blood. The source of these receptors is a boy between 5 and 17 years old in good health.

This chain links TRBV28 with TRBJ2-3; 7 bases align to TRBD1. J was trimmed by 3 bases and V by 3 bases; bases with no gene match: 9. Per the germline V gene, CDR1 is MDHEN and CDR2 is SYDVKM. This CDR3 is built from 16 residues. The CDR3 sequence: CASSFDPTGLTDTQYF. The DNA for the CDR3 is TGTGCCAGCAGTTTCGACCCGACAGGGTTGACAGATACGCAGTATTTT.

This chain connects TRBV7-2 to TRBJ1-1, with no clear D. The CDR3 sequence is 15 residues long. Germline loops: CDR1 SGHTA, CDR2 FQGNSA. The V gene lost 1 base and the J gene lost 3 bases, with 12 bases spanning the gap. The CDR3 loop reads CASSLVPGRDTEAFF. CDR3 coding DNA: TGTGCCAGCAGCTTAGTTCCGGGAAGGGACACTGAAGCTTTCTTT.

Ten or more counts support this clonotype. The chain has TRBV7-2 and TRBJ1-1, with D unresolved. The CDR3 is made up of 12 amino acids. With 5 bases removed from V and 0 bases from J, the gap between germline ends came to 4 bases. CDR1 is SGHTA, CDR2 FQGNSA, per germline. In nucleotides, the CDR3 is TGTGCCAGCAGCGAGGTGAACACTGAAGCTTTCTTT. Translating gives CASSEVNTEAFF.

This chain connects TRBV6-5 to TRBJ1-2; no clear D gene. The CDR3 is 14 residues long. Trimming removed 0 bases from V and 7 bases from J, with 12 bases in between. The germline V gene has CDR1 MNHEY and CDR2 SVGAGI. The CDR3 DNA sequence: TGTGCCAGCAGTTACTCGACCCAGGCCGCTGGCTACACCTTC. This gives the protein CASSYSTQAAGYTF.

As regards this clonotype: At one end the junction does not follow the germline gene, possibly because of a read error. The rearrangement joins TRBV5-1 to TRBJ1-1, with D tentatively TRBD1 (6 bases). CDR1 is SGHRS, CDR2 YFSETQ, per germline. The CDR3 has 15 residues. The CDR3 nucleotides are TGCGCCAGCAACTTGGCCGGGACACTAAACACTGAAGCTTTCTTT. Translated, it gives CASNLAGTLNTEAFF.

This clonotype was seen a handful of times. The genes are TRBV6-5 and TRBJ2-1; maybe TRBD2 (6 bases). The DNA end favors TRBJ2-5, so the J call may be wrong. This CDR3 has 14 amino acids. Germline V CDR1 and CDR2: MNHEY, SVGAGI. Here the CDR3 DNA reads TGTGCCAGCTCGACGCATGGGACTGAAGAGACCCAGTACTTC. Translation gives CASSTHGTEETQYF.

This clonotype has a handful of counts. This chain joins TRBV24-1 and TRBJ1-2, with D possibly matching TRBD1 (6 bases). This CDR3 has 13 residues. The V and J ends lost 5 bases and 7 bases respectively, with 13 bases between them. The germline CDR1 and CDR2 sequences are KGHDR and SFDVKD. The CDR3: CATSVGQRTGYTF. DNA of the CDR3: TGTGCCACCAGTGTCGGACAGCGGACTGGCTACACCTTC.

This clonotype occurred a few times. CDR3 DNA: TGTGCCAGCAGCCCTTATGAGAGTAATCCATCCTACGAGCAGTACTTC. The encoded protein is CASSPYESNPSYEQYF. The rearrangement joins TRBV9 to TRBJ2-7; D call uncertain. V was trimmed by 4 bases and J by 1 base, leaving 18 bases between them. Germline CDR1 and CDR2: SGDLS and YYNGEE. The CDR3 is 16 amino acids. Combining the CDR3 with reference TRBV9 and TRBJ2-7 gives the whole variable domain DSGVTQTPKHLITATGQRVTLRCSPRSGDLSVYWYQQSLDQGLQFLIQYYNGEERAKGNILERFSAQQFPDLHSELNLSSLELGDSALYFCASSPYESNPSYEQYFGPGTRLTVT.